These 11 T cell receptor beta chains came from one sample sequenced in a study of T cells in narcolepsy. Profiling relied on immunoSEQ multiplex PCR, and the TCRdb table lists in-frame clones only, not all of them. This sample carries 28,000 or so clones, 86% of them seen once, and the ten largest clones take around 1.1%. What was sequenced was CD45RA- memory CD4+ T cells from PBMCs. Receptors were obtained from a human donor with narcolepsy.

V gene TRBV5-1 combines with J gene TRBJ1-1; no clear D. Germline V gene data show CDR1 as SGHRS and CDR2 as YFSETQ. The CDR3 runs 14 residues. V dropped 0 bases and J dropped 1 base, with 7 bases sitting between them. DNA for the CDR3: TGCGCCAGCAGCTTGGAAGTTGCGAACACTGAAGCTTTCTTT. Its protein product is CASSLEVANTEAFF.

The rearrangement links TRBV5-8 to TRBJ1-1; D is ambiguous. Germline values: CDR1 SGHTS, CDR2 YDEGEE. This CDR3 is built from 15 residues. The ends were cut back, 4 bases at V and 0 bases at J, with 13 bases in the middle. The CDR3 DNA is TGTGCCAGCAGCACGGACGGGTTATTGAACACTGAAGCTTTCTTT. Its translation is CASSTDGLLNTEAFF.

This clone has only one observation. The genes are TRBV5-1 and TRBJ2-2; 10 bases agree with TRBD2. The CDR3 spans 16 residues. The V gene's germline CDR1 is SGHRS and CDR2 YFSETQ. V lost 5 bases and J lost 2; bases outside the gene matches: 6. CDR3 nucleotides: TGCGCCAGCAGGGAGCTAGCGGGGGCAAACACCGGGGAGCTGTTTTTT. It translates to CASRELAGANTGELFF. The entire variable domain, with the rest obtained from reference TRBV5-1 and TRBJ2-2, is as follows: KAGVTQTPRYLIKTRGQQVTLSCSPISGHRSVSWYQQTPGQGLQFLFEYFSETQRNKGNFPGRFSGRQFSNSRSEMNVSTLELGDSALYLCASRELAGANTGELFFGEGSRLTVL.

The chain recombines TRBV28 with TRBJ1-5; D remains unclear. CDR1 is MDHEN, CDR2 SYDVKM, per germline. The CDR3 extends over 13 amino acids. The germline V and J ends were trimmed by 3 bases and 11 bases, with 14 bases remaining between them. CDR3 region: CASSFRSGLAQHF. In DNA, the CDR3 is TGTGCCAGCAGTTTTAGGTCCGGGCTGGCCCAGCATTTT.

There are a few counts of this clone. V gene TRBV19 combines with J gene TRBJ1-4; TRBD1 matches at 8 bases. Germline V lookup: CDR1 LNHDA, CDR2 SQIVND (reference sequence). V dropped 6 bases and J dropped 8; count of bases not matched to a gene: 5. This CDR3 contains 13 residues. Here the CDR3 reads CASSLQGGEKLFF. The CDR3 region has the DNA TGTGCCAGTAGCTTACAGGGGGGAGAAAAACTGTTTTTT.

The chain employs TRBV5-1 and TRBJ1-1; D is uncertain. Per the germline V gene, CDR1 is SGHRS and CDR2 is YFSETQ. V lost 6 bases, J lost 0 bases, and 12 bases lay in between. CDR3 length equals 14 residues. CDR3 DNA: TGCGCCAGCAACCAACAGCAGATGAACACTGAAGCTTTCTTT. It yields the protein CASNQQQMNTEAFF.

This chain joins TRBV7-2 and TRBJ1-1; D unresolved. Trimming removed 1 base at V and 7 bases at J, with 10 bases between. CDR3 size: 13 residues. Germline V CDR1 and CDR2: SGHTA, FQGNSA. In nucleotides, the CDR3 is TGTGCCAGCAGCTTAGGATCCGGTTTTGAAGCTTTCTTT. Protein sequence: CASSLGSGFEAFF.

This clone appeared a single time. V usage is TRBV29-1 and J usage is TRBJ1-4, with 7 bases lining up with TRBD1. Per the germline V gene, CDR1 is SQVTM and CDR2 is ANQGSEA. The CDR3 runs to 14 residues. J gave up 7 bases and V 6 bases, and 11 bases lay outside the gene matches. The CDR3 sequence is CSVGQGGGGEKLFF. In DNA, the CDR3 is TGCAGCGTGGGGCAAGGGGGCGGTGGTGAAAAACTGTTTTTT.

The rearrangement uses TRBV5-4 and TRBJ2-1, with D maybe TRBD2 (5 bases). Per germline, CDR1 SGHNT and CDR2 YYREEE (reference sequence). The CDR3 is made up of 14 amino acids. Trimming shortened V by 1 base and J by 0 bases, and 5 bases separated the two germline ends. The CDR3 region is CASSLSGSYNEQFF. The CDR3 DNA is TGTGCCAGCAGCTTGAGCGGCTCCTACAATGAGCAGTTCTTC.

The chain couples TRBV5-1 to TRBJ1-1, with unresolved D. Germline V gene lookup returns CDR1 SGHRS and CDR2 YFSETQ. V was clipped by 5 bases and J by 3 bases, with 17 bases between them. This CDR3 is built from 15 residues. The chain's CDR3 is CASRVGTTRDTEAFF. As DNA, the CDR3 is TGCGCCAGCAGGGTAGGAACCACCCGGGACACTGAAGCTTTCTTT.

This clone was recorded a few times. As DNA, the CDR3 is TGTGCCATCAGTGAGTCTGGGGGTAATTCACCCCTCCACTTT. Its translation: CAISESGGNSPLHF. V and J are TRBV10-3 and TRBJ1-6, with D possibly TRBD1 on 5 matching bases. The germline V gene has CDR1 ENHRY and CDR2 SYGVKD. The CDR3 covers 14 residues. V lost 0 bases to trimming and J lost 6 bases, with 6 bases between them.